These T cell receptor beta chains were read from a single sample in a study of T cell changes during pregnancy in multiple sclerosis. The protocol was immunoSEQ multiplex PCR, while the TCRdb copy is restricted to in-frame clones and leaves out a portion. The sample includes 60,000 or so clones, around nine tenths of them seen just once. The sequences come from peripheral blood, collected before pregnancy. The origin of the receptors is a female donor with multiple sclerosis, enrolled in a pregnancy study. CDR3s include the opening cysteine and the closing phenylalanine or tryptophan. The D gene is left open where the match is weak. A row's size may be missing; if present it is once, few, many or a size class.

TRBV11-2	TRBD2	TRBJ2-5	-	CASSFRLAGEVETQYF	TGTGCCAGCAGCTTCCGACTAGCGGGGGAGGTAGAGACCCAGTACTTC
TRBV7-6	TRBD1	TRBJ2-7	-	CASSLDRGPYEQYF	TGTGCCAGCAGCTTGGACAGGGGCCCTTACGAGCAGTACTTC
TRBV6-5	TRBD1	TRBJ2-7	-	CATKGQGYEQYF	TGTGCCACAAAGGGACAGGGCTACGAGCAGTACTTC
TRBV5-6	-	TRBJ2-7	-	CASSLAGLRFYEQYF	TGTGCCAGCAGCTTGGCGGGATTAAGATTCTACGAGCAGTACTTC
TRBV18	TRBD1	TRBJ2-7	-	CASSAGTDRGSEQYF	TGTGCCAGCTCGGCAGGGACCGACAGGGGAAGCGAGCAGTACTTC
TRBV4-1	TRBD2	TRBJ2-3	-	CASSTERGASTDTQYF	TGCGCCAGCAGTACGGAGCGGGGGGCTAGCACAGATACGCAGTATTTT
TRBV6-5	TRBD2	TRBJ2-3	-	CASRPPGGLDTQYF	TGTGCCAGCAGACCACCGGGGGGGCTGGATACGCAGTATTTT
TRBV9	TRBD1	TRBJ2-5	-	CASSVQGARGETQYF	TGTGCCAGCAGCGTACAGGGGGCACGCGGGGAGACCCAGTACTTC
TRBV7-8	TRBD1	TRBJ2-7	once	CASSPLTGGPPTYEQYF	TGTGCCAGCAGCCCGCTGACAGGGGGCCCCCCCACCTACGAGCAGTACTTC
TRBV9	-	TRBJ1-1	-	CASSVAGRGTEAFF	TGTGCCAGCAGCGTAGCGGGCAGGGGCACTGAAGCTTTCTTT
TRBV19	TRBD1	TRBJ1-2	-	CASSLSGTENYGYTF	TGTGCCAGTAGCCTTAGCGGGACAGAAAACTATGGCTACACCTTC
TRBV29-1	-	TRBJ2-3	-	CSVGLSDTQYF	TGCAGCGTTGGACTATCAGATACGCAGTATTTT
TRBV6-1	-	TRBJ1-1	-	CASSEPPGRRGSTEAFF	TGTGCCAGCAGCGAACCCCCTGGAAGGAGAGGGTCCACTGAAGCTTTCTTT
TRBV27	-	TRBJ2-7	-	CASSLLQARPYEQYF	TGTGCCAGCAGTTTATTACAGGCGCGACCCTACGAGCAGTACTTC
TRBV4-2	-	TRBJ1-1	few	CASSQDLRAGEAFF	TGTGCCAGCAGCCAAGATTTAAGGGCGGGAGAAGCTTTCTTT
TRBV6-1	-	TRBJ2-7	-	CASSGGVYEQYF	TGTGCCAGCAGTGGGGGGGTCTACGAGCAGTACTTC
TRBV7-3	TRBD1	TRBJ2-2	-	CASSSRGTGAGTGELFF	TGTGCCAGCAGCTCCCGCGGGACAGGGGCGGGCACCGGGGAGCTGTTTTTT
TRBV14	-	TRBJ1-2	-	CASSQQEVSGYTF	TGTGCCAGCAGCCAGCAGGAAGTGTCTGGCTACACCTTC
TRBV25-1	TRBD2	TRBJ2-1	-	CASSSGGYNNEQFF	TGTGCCAGCAGTAGCGGGGGGTATAACAATGAGCAGTTCTTC
TRBV15	-	TRBJ1-5	-	CATFSPGGGDQPQHF	TGTGCCACCTTTTCCCCTGGGGGGGGTGATCAGCCCCAGCATTTT
TRBV9	-	TRBJ2-2	-	CASSVESVSYTGELFF	TGTGCCAGCAGCGTAGAGAGTGTTTCTTACACCGGGGAGCTGTTTTTT
TRBV7-9	-	TRBJ1-2	-	CASSPLSTANYGYTF	TGTGCCAGCAGCCCTCTGAGTACCGCTAACTATGGCTACACCTTC
TRBV18	TRBD2	TRBJ2-3	once	CASSPGTSGGPRKSTDTQYF	TGTGCCAGCTCACCCGGGACTAGCGGGGGGCCCCGGAAGAGCACAGATACGCAGTATTTT
TRBV19	-	TRBJ1-2	-	CASSIGRLFYGYTF	TGTGCCAGTAGTATCGGTCGACTTTTCTATGGCTACACCTTC
TRBV9	TRBD1	TRBJ1-2	-	CASSVGQGLRGYGYTF	TGTGCCAGCAGCGTTGGACAGGGGTTACGCGGCTATGGCTACACCTTC
TRBV9	TRBD2	TRBJ2-3	-	CASSVRSGEDTDTQYF	TGTGCCAGCAGCGTTCGTAGCGGGGAGGACACAGATACGCAGTATTTT
TRBV7-9	-	TRBJ2-5	-	CASSFLEIGAQYF	TGTGCCAGCAGCTTTTTGGAGATCGGGGCCCAGTACTTC
TRBV7-2	-	TRBJ1-5	once	CASSLEGSSNQPQHF	TGTGCCAGCAGCTTAGAGGGGTCTAGCAATCAGCCCCAGCATTTT
TRBV7-6	-	TRBJ2-7	-	CASSSPVGRGSYEQYF	TGTGCCAGCAGTTCCCCGGTCGGGCGGGGCTCCTACGAGCAGTACTTC
TRBV19	-	TRBJ1-5	-	CASTIQGIGQPQHF	TGTGCCAGTACCATACAGGGAATCGGACAGCCCCAGCATTTT
TRBV6-4	TRBD1	TRBJ1-1	-	CASSDTGAGNTEAFF	TGTGCCAGCAGCGATACAGGGGCAGGGAACACTGAAGCTTTCTTT
TRBV19	TRBD2	TRBJ2-5	once	CASTQRGLATETQYF	TGTGCCAGTACTCAAAGGGGACTAGCGACAGAGACCCAGTACTTC
TRBV13	TRBD1	TRBJ2-1	-	CASSFSGTGGWHEQFF	TGTGCCAGCAGCTTCTCCGGGACAGGGGGTTGGCATGAGCAGTTCTTC
TRBV7-2	TRBD2	TRBJ2-7	-	CASVGGGASEQYF	TGTGCCAGCGTAGGCGGGGGGGCCTCCGAGCAGTACTTC
TRBV27	-	TRBJ2-2	-	CASSPGVTGELFF	TGTGCCAGCAGTCCGGGGGTAACCGGGGAGCTGTTTTTT
TRBV14	TRBD1	TRBJ1-1	-	CASSHRDRGLINTEAFF	TGTGCCAGCAGCCACAGGGACAGGGGGCTCATTAACACTGAAGCTTTCTTT
TRBV9	TRBD1	TRBJ2-7	-	CASSVGGTEEYEQYF	TGTGCCAGCAGCGTAGGTGGGACAGAGGAATACGAGCAGTACTTC
TRBV11-1	-	TRBJ1-1	-	CASSYQMNTEAFF	TGTGCCAGCAGTTATCAGATGAACACTGAAGCTTTCTTT
TRBV29-1	-	TRBJ2-5	-	CSVVLGGGETQYF	TGCAGCGTTGTGCTCGGGGGAGGTGAGACCCAGTACTTC
TRBV19	-	TRBJ2-1	once	CASSITGPGGYNEQFF	TGTGCCAGTAGTATAACAGGGCCTGGGGGATACAATGAGCAGTTCTTC
TRBV4-2	TRBD1	TRBJ1-2	-	CASSQDGRATGDSYGYTF	TGTGCCAGCAGCCAAGATGGTCGAGCTACAGGGGACAGCTATGGCTACACCTTC
TRBV4-3	TRBD2	TRBJ2-7	-	CASSQRAGAGEQYF	TGCGCCAGCAGCCAAAGAGCGGGGGCAGGCGAGCAGTACTTC
TRBV18	-	TRBJ1-1	-	CASSLQGVNTEAFF	TGTGCCAGCTCTCTACAGGGAGTAAACACTGAAGCTTTCTTT
TRBV7-2	-	TRBJ2-1	-	CASTFYGEYNEQFF	TGTGCCAGCACTTTTTACGGGGAATACAATGAGCAGTTCTTC
TRBV30	-	TRBJ1-6	-	CAWSPGTNNSPLHF	TGTGCCTGGAGTCCCGGGACAAATAATTCACCCCTCCACTTT
TRBV4-3	-	TRBJ2-5	-	CASSQGDMRVQETQYF	TGCGCCAGCAGCCAAGGGGACATGAGGGTCCAAGAGACCCAGTACTTC
TRBV4-2	TRBD1	TRBJ1-2	-	CASSQDLVQGGGYTF	TGTGCCAGCAGCCAAGATCTGGTACAGGGGGGTGGCTACACCTTC
TRBV7-3	-	TRBJ1-1	-	CASRPSVHTEAFF	TGTGCCAGCAGGCCGAGTGTTCACACTGAAGCTTTCTTT
TRBV7-8	TRBD2	TRBJ2-1	-	CASSLGGGGYNEQFF	TGTGCCAGCAGCTTAGGCGGGGGGGGCTACAATGAGCAGTTCTTC
TRBV4-1	TRBD1	TRBJ1-2	-	CASSQAGQGLILYGYTF	TGCGCCAGCAGCCAAGCGGGACAGGGGCTGATACTCTATGGCTACACCTTC
TRBV11-1	TRBD1	TRBJ2-5	-	CASFRDRGGGETQYF	TGTGCCAGCTTTAGAGACAGGGGTGGCGGAGAGACCCAGTACTTC
TRBV29-1	TRBD2	TRBJ2-7	-	CSVSSGGYYEQYF	TGCAGCGTTTCCAGCGGGGGTTACTACGAGCAGTACTTC
TRBV16	TRBD1	TRBJ1-1	-	CASSPHRGGNTEAFF	TGTGCCAGCAGCCCCCACAGGGGGGGGAACACTGAAGCTTTCTTT
TRBV10-3	TRBD2	TRBJ2-5	-	CAISRGGREVQETQYF	TGTGCCATCAGCCGGGGAGGGAGGGAAGTCCAAGAGACCCAGTACTTC
TRBV7-9	-	TRBJ2-5	-	CASTPGETQYF	TGTGCCAGCACGCCGGGAGAGACCCAGTACTTC
TRBV15	-	TRBJ2-3	-	CATSPGQSTDTQYF	TGTGCCACCAGTCCTGGACAGAGCACAGATACGCAGTATTTT
TRBV7-3	TRBD1	TRBJ1-6	-	CASSLTGDRGYNSPLHF	TGTGCCAGCAGCTTAACCGGGGACAGGGGGTATAATTCACCCCTCCACTTT
TRBV14	-	TRBJ1-1	-	CASSPDSLWTEVEAFF	TGTGCCAGCAGCCCGGACAGTCTATGGACTGAGGTGGAAGCTTTCTTT